One and the same sample provided the 16 T cell receptor beta chains below, sequenced in a study of blood T cell repertoires in COVID-19. Produced via immunoSEQ multiplex PCR; TCRdb's table is partial and in-frame only. The table records fewer than 300,000 clones, just over 90% of them present only once. The sample comprised peripheral blood. All receptors come from a woman under 40 with COVID-19, enrolled during active disease.

The chain links TRBV14 to TRBJ1-2; D is unresolved. CDR3 size: 14 residues. The germline V gene encodes CDR1 SGHDN and CDR2 FVKESK. The V and J ends lost 4 bases and 3 bases respectively, with 12 bases between them. CDR3 residues: CASSPSELYYGYTF. CDR3 DNA sequence: TGTGCCAGCAGCCCTAGTGAGCTTTACTATGGCTACACCTTC.

The V gene is TRBV18, the J gene TRBJ2-7; 8 positions agree with TRBD2. Germline V gene data show CDR1 as KGHSH and CDR2 as LQKENI. Germline trimming cut 4 bases from V and 3 bases from J; bases unmatched to any gene: 11. This CDR3 spans 16 amino acids. In nucleotides, the CDR3 is TGTGCCAGCTCACGCGATACGAGCGGGAGTTTCTACGAGCAGTACTTC. Its protein is CASSRDTSGSFYEQYF. Supplemented by reference TRBV18 and TRBJ2-7, the full variable domain reads NAGVMQNPRHLVRRRGQEARLRCSPMKGHSHVYWYRQLPEEGLKFMVYLQKENIIDESGMPKERFSAEFPKEGPSILRIQQVVRGDSAAYFCASSRDTSGSFYEQYFGPGTRLTVT.

The chain employs TRBV27 and TRBJ1-4, with 11 bases matching TRBD1. The V gene's germline CDR1 is MNHEY and CDR2 SMNVEV (reference sequence). This CDR3 has 13 amino acids. V lost 5 bases and J lost 11; bases outside the gene matches: 4. The CDR3, as DNA: TGTGCCAGCAGTCGGACAGGGGGCGGGAAACTGTTTTTT. Translated: CASSRTGGGKLFF.

The chain recombines TRBV27 with TRBJ2-7, with 8 bases that match TRBD1. There are 14 residues in the CDR3. Losses at the gene ends were 6 bases for V and 6 bases for J; bases not matched to a gene: 10. CDR1 and CDR2 (germline): MNHEY, SMNVEV (reference sequence). CDR3 sequence: CASSLSRGPTEQYF. The CDR3 DNA reads TGTGCCAGCAGCCTGAGCAGGGGGCCTACCGAGCAGTACTTC.

There are a few counts of this clone. The chain uses TRBV28 and TRBJ2-2, with D possibly being TRBD1 (5 bases). Per the germline V gene, CDR1 is MDHEN and CDR2 is SYDVKM. V dropped 8 bases and J dropped 3 bases, with 22 bases sitting between them. The CDR3 is 17 residues long. The CDR3 region has the DNA TGTGCCAGCGGTATCCCAAGGGCCAGGGCTTACACCGGGGAGCTGTTTTTT. Protein sequence: CASGIPRARAYTGELFF.

The genes are TRBV28 and TRBJ1-1; D may be TRBD1 (6 bases). The CDR3 extends over 13 amino acids. The V gene's germline CDR1 is MDHEN and CDR2 SYDVKM. Trimming stripped 2 bases from V and 8 bases from J, with 12 bases between. The CDR3 here is CASSLVQGPEAFF. The CDR3 coding sequence is TGTGCCAGCAGTTTAGTCCAGGGGCCCGAAGCTTTCTTT.

The V gene is TRBV30, the J gene TRBJ1-6; D unresolved. The CDR3 is made up of 14 amino acids. In germline, CDR1 is GTSNPN, CDR2 SVGIG (reference sequence). V lost 0 bases, J lost 7 bases, and 10 bases lay in between. The CDR3 protein is CAWSVSVGNSPLHF. The CDR3 DNA reads as TGTGCCTGGAGTGTTAGCGTGGGAAATTCACCCCTCCACTTT. The complete variable domain, with remaining parts taken from reference TRBV30 and TRBJ1-6, reads SQTIHQWPATLVQPVGSPLSLECTVEGTSNPNLYWYRQAAGRGLQLLFYSVGIGQISSEVPQNLSASRPQDRQFILSSKKLLLSDSGFYLCAWSVSVGNSPLHFGNGTRLTVT.

The V call is TRBV3-1 (or the pseudogene TRBV3-2), the J call TRBJ1-4; 10 bases line up with TRBD1. Per germline, CDR1 LGHDT and CDR2 YNNKEL (reference sequence). The CDR3 runs 14 residues. J gave up 7 bases and V 2 bases, and 1 base lay outside the gene matches. The CDR3 here is CASSQWDRGEKLFF. In DNA, the CDR3 is TGTGCCAGCAGCCAATGGGACAGGGGTGAAAAACTGTTTTTT.

The rearrangement uses TRBV7-3 and TRBJ2-3; TRBD1 matches at 7 bases. In germline, CDR1 is SGHTA, CDR2 FQGTGA. The CDR3 runs 14 residues. Unmatched junction bases numbered 2, after V lost 5 bases and J lost 0 bases. CDR3 sequence (DNA): TGTGCCAGCAGCCAGGGACAGAGCACAGATACGCAGTATTTT. Translating gives CASSQGQSTDTQYF.

The genes are TRBV14 and TRBJ1-4; D gene unclear. CDR3 length: 12 residues. V was trimmed by 0 bases and J by 6 bases, leaving 2 bases between them. Germline V gene sequence: CDR1 SGHDN, CDR2 FVKESK. The chain's CDR3 is CASSQDDEKLFF. DNA of the CDR3: TGTGCCAGCAGCCAAGACGATGAAAAACTGTTTTTT.

The chain joins TRBV28 to TRBJ1-1, with unresolved D. This CDR3 has 13 amino acids. Looked up from germline, CDR1 is MDHEN and CDR2 is SYDVKM. The V gene lost 5 bases and the J gene lost 6 bases, with 13 bases spanning the gap. The DNA of the CDR3 is TGTGCCAGCAGTGTTGTCCTAAGATCTGAAGCTTTCTTT. It is translated as CASSVVLRSEAFF.

The chain recombines TRBV2 with TRBJ1-2; possible D gene TRBD1, 6 bases. Trimming took off 4 bases at V and 5 bases at J, with 8 bases between the two ends. Germline V gives CDR1 SNHLY, CDR2 FYNNEI. The CDR3 covers 12 residues. The CDR3 coding sequence is TGTGCCAGCAGTGGGGACACATATGGCTACACCTTC. Translating gives CASSGDTYGYTF.

The chain combines TRBV11-2 with TRBJ1-1; possible D gene TRBD1, 6 bases. The CDR3 loop spans 13 amino acids. From germline, CDR1 is SGHAT and CDR2 FQNNGV. The germline V and J ends were trimmed by 0 bases and 11 bases, with 13 bases remaining between them. CDR3 sequence reads: CASSLEHTGLAFF. CDR3 sequence (DNA): TGTGCCAGCAGCTTAGAACATACAGGGTTGGCTTTCTTT.

The chain couples TRBV2 to TRBJ1-2; D is unresolved. Germline CDR1 reads SNHLY; CDR2 reads FYNNEI. The CDR3 runs 12 residues. The V and J ends lost 3 bases and 8 bases respectively, with 10 bases between them. The CDR3 sequence: CASSDGVGGYTF. Here the CDR3 DNA reads TGTGCCAGCAGTGACGGGGTAGGGGGCTACACCTTC.

The chain is built from TRBV2 and TRBJ2-7; D may be TRBD1 (6 bases). The ends were cut back, 6 bases at V and 0 bases at J, with 9 bases in the middle. This CDR3 spans 13 amino acids. Germline values: CDR1 SNHLY, CDR2 FYNNEI. CDR3 sequence: CASRATGSYEQYF. For the CDR3, the DNA is TGTGCCAGCAGGGCGACAGGCTCCTACGAGCAGTACTTC.

The V gene is TRBV2, the J gene TRBJ1-1; D call uncertain. Between the trimmed V and J ends, which lost 6 bases and 4 bases, there was a span of 9 bases. Germline V gene data show CDR1 as SNHLY and CDR2 as FYNNEI. The CDR3 is made up of 12 amino acids. CDR3 bases: TGTGCCAGCAGGGAGAGGGTCACTGAAGCTTTCTTT. Protein sequence: CASRERVTEAFF. The variable domain in full, completed from reference TRBV2 and TRBJ1-1, reads EPEVTQTPSHQVTQMGQEVILRCVPISNHLYFYWYRQILGQKVEFLVSFYNNEISEKSEIFDDQFSVERPDGSNFTLKIRSTKLEDSAMYFCASRERVTEAFFGQGTRLTVV.